These 13 T cell receptor beta chains were all obtained from the same sample, sequenced in a study of OX40 agonist ivuxolimab in advanced cancers. Using immunoSEQ multiplex PCR, the repertoire was profiled, and TCRdb retains in-frame clones only, with some absent. The sample holds tens of thousands of clones, roughly 87% seen once. Specimen: CD4+ or CD8+ T cells sorted from blood, collected in a trial of the OX40 agonist ivuxolimab. These receptors were taken from an adult with an advanced solid tumor such as melanoma, head and neck, liver or kidney cancer.

This clone came up once. This chain links TRBV7-6 with TRBJ2-3; the D is unclear. Looked up from germline, CDR1 is SGHVS and CDR2 is FNYEAQ. The CDR3 is 14 amino acids. Trimming removed 3 bases at V and 0 bases at J, with 7 bases between. This chain's CDR3 is CASSFERSTDTQYF. CDR3 DNA: TGTGCCAGCAGCTTCGAGCGCAGCACAGATACGCAGTATTTT. The full variable domain, rest sourced from reference TRBV7-6 and TRBJ2-3, is GAGVSQSPRYKVTKRGQDVALRCDPISGHVSLYWYRQALGQGPEFLTYFNYEAQQDKSGLPNDRFSAERPEGSISTLTIQRTEQRDSAMYRCASSFERSTDTQYFGPGTRLTVL.

CDR3 amino acids: CASTGRGSGNTIYF. The CDR3 nucleotides read TGTGCCAGCACCGGTCGGGGAAGTGGAAACACCATATATTTT. The chain employs TRBV6-6 and TRBJ1-3, with D unresolved. The CDR3 is 14 residues long. Germline values: CDR1 MNHNY, CDR2 SVGAGI (reference sequence). Trimming stripped 7 bases from V and 3 bases from J, with 13 bases between.

V and J are TRBV28 and TRBJ2-7; 8 bases map to TRBD2. The CDR3 has 15 residues. V was pared by 6 bases and J by 3 bases, with 10 bases of the junction left unmatched. Germline CDR1 is MDHEN and CDR2 is SYDVKM. CDR3 sequence (DNA): TGTGCCAGCAGCCCCGGCGGGGGGCCAATCTACGAGCAGTACTTC. Encoded protein: CASSPGGGPIYEQYF.

The rearrangement links TRBV7-9 to TRBJ2-3; TRBD2 matches at 10 bases. Germline V gene sequence: CDR1 SEHNR, CDR2 FQNEAQ (reference sequence). The CDR3 spans 16 residues. J lost 5 bases, V lost 2 bases, and 7 bases had no gene match. DNA for the CDR3: TGTGCCAGCAGCTTAATGGCTAGCGGGAGCGGAGATACGCAGTATTTT. This translates into CASSLMASGSGDTQYF.

The chain employs TRBV28 and TRBJ1-1; TRBD1 is a possible D gene (6 bases). The CDR3 runs 16 residues. The germline gives CDR1 MDHEN, CDR2 SYDVKM. V was shortened by 3 bases and J by 2 bases, with 16 bases between the two germline ends. The CDR3 protein is CASSFRLGAGNTEAFF. CDR3 DNA sequence: TGTGCCAGCAGTTTCAGACTGGGGGCAGGAAACACTGAAGCTTTCTTT.

The chain joins TRBV6-6 to TRBJ2-7; D uncertain. This CDR3 spans 14 amino acids. Trimming shortened V by 2 bases and J by 2 bases, and 10 bases separated the two germline ends. The V gene's germline CDR1 is MNHNY and CDR2 SVGAGI (reference sequence). The CDR3, as DNA: TGTGCCAGCAGTTACGGCAGGCCACCCTACGAGCAGTACGTC. Its translation is CASSYGRPPYEQYV.

This chain links TRBV4-2 with TRBJ2-5, with TRBD2 matching 9 bases. Germline V gives CDR1 LGHNA, CDR2 YNFKEQ. This CDR3 spans 15 amino acids. After removal of 2 bases from V and 4 bases from J, the junction contained 5 bases not matched to a gene. This CDR3 is CASSQTGGRGETQYF. The CDR3 DNA follows: TGTGCCAGCAGCCAAACCGGCGGGAGGGGAGAGACCCAGTACTTC.

This chain links TRBV5-6 with TRBJ1-4, with D perhaps TRBD1 (5 bases). Germline values: CDR1 SGHDT, CDR2 YYEEEE. The germline V and J ends were trimmed by 5 bases and 3 bases, with 8 bases remaining between them. This CDR3 is built from 13 residues. This chain's CDR3 is CASRQGANEKLFF. The CDR3 nucleotides are TGTGCCAGCAGGCAGGGAGCTAATGAAAAACTGTTTTTT.

The chain couples TRBV7-3 to TRBJ2-7; D is undetermined. This CDR3 is 13 amino acids long. Trimming took off 8 bases at V and 0 bases at J, with 11 bases between the two ends. Germline V lookup: CDR1 SGHTA, CDR2 FQGTGA. This CDR3 reads CASGRASSYEQYF. The CDR3 DNA reads TGTGCCAGCGGTAGGGCGAGCTCCTACGAGCAGTACTTC.

This clone was observed a handful of times. The rearrangement joins TRBV6-5 to TRBJ2-7, with 10 positions matching TRBD2. The CDR3 runs to 14 residues. Germline CDR1 MNHEY, CDR2 SVGAGI. V lost 2 bases and J lost 6; bases outside the gene matches: 4. The CDR3 DNA reads TGTGCCAGCAGTTACAGCGGGAGGGCGACCGAGCAGTACTTC. This codes for CASSYSGRATEQYF.

The chain couples TRBV29-1 to TRBJ2-7; no firm D call. Trimming shortened V by 5 bases and J by 3 bases, and 8 bases separated the two germline ends. The germline V gene has CDR1 SQVTM and CDR2 ANQGSEA. This CDR3 has 11 residues. For the CDR3, the DNA is TGCAGCGTTAGTTTCGGCTACGAGCAGTACGTC. This translates into CSVSFGYEQYV.

The CDR3 coding sequence is TGTGCCAGCAGGCCCCTGGGGGGGGCACCTTCTAATGAAAAACTGTTTTTT. Translating gives CASRPLGGAPSNEKLFF. This sequence joins TRBV21-1 and TRBJ1-4. TRBV21-1 is labeled a pseudogene. CDR3 length equals 17 residues.

This clone was counted only a few times. The chain uses TRBV6-6 and TRBJ2-1; D remains ambiguous. The CDR3 spans 14 residues. In germline, CDR1 is MNHNY, CDR2 SVGAGI (reference sequence). V shed 3 bases and J shed 0 bases, with 6 bases lying between them. The CDR3 sequence is CASSYLVSYNEQFF. The CDR3 DNA follows: TGTGCCAGCAGTTATCTTGTCTCCTACAATGAGCAGTTCTTC.